The rows below give T cell receptor beta chains drawn from one sample of a study of T cell clones after liver transplantation. TCRdb keeps only in-frame clones here, not all; method: immunoSEQ multiplex PCR. The sample holds roughly 120,000 clones, just over 90% seen once. The sequencing here drew on CD4+ T cells from blood, taken 12 months after liver transplant. The source of these receptors is a human patient who received a liver transplant. Some T cells may be transferred from the graft donor. CDR3s include the opening cysteine and the closing phenylalanine or tryptophan.

TRBV6-6,16,TRBJ2-7,CASSYSSRGQGHEQYF
TRBV5-4,15,TRBJ2-1,CASSFRLAGAYEQFF
TRBV7-2,15,TRBJ2-1,CASSVSGRYYNEQFF
TRBV6-5,15,TRBJ2-7,CASSYSRDRGSEQYF
TRBV5-1,14,TRBJ1-1,CASNPGGAGAEAFF
TRBV2,13,TRBJ2-1,CATTGTRPNEQFF
TRBV25-1,14,TRBJ1-1,CASSGQGSVSEAFF
TRBV11-2,14,TRBJ2-4,CASSRPRAKNIQYF
TRBV5-8,14,TRBJ2-3,CASISREEIDTQYF
TRBV27,14,TRBJ2-1,CASSLQQGSHEQFF
TRBV2,15,TRBJ2-5,CASSEARGLGETQYF
TRBV6-5,13,TRBJ2-1,CASSVFPSGRRFF
TRBV4-3,16,TRBJ1-3,CASSQELTGSGNTIYF
TRBV11-2,15,TRBJ2-7,CASTLGASGSSEQYF
TRBV5-6,15,TRBJ2-1,CVSSWTGGTINEQFF
TRBV20-1,10,TRBJ2-3,CSVLGGRQYF
TRBV30,15,TRBJ2-3,CAWMGGWRDTDTQYF
TRBV6-1,13,TRBJ2-7,CASSVAGWNEQYF
TRBV28,14,TRBJ2-7,CASSSGQGSYEQYF
TRBV5-1,12,TRBJ1-2,CASSTTVDGYTF
TRBV30,13,TRBJ1-1,CAWSTWRGTEAFF
TRBV7-2,16,TRBJ2-7,CASSLARPVGSYEQYF
TRBV11-3,16,TRBJ2-7,CASSLDSAQSSYEQYF
TRBV6-6,15,TRBJ2-1,CASTNQDPTYNEQFF
TRBV15,13,TRBJ1-2,CATSAGQNYGYTF
TRBV4-3,16,TRBJ2-7,CASSQSSGTGSYEQYF
TRBV7-9,12,TRBJ1-4,CASTGANEKLFF
TRBV9,14,TRBJ1-4,CASSAQGWGEKLFF
TRBV12-5,13,TRBJ2-1,CASVAGTYNEQFF
TRBV28,17,TRBJ2-1,CASSPMASGSSYNEQFF
TRBV9,15,TRBJ2-2,CASSTGTATTGELFF
TRBV7-6,16,TRBJ2-2,CASSFAGVGAAGELFF
TRBV6-1,14,TRBJ2-7,CASNRAEGFYEQYF
TRBV5-5,13,TRBJ1-5,CASRRDGNQPQHF
TRBV10-2,14,TRBJ2-3,CASSEVGYTDTQYF
TRBV28,15,TRBJ1-4,CASSSRGSGREKLFF
TRBV11-2,16,TRBJ2-5,CASSPGWQGGQETQYF
TRBV5-8,13,TRBJ2-2,CASSLFVSGELFF
TRBV6-1,14,TRBJ2-1,CASSAGGGAFEQFF
TRBV10-3,13,TRBJ2-3,CATGQGVTDTQYF
TRBV28,15,TRBJ1-5,CASSSGTYSNQPQHF
TRBV2,16,TRBJ2-2,CASSDGVAGVTGELFF
TRBV11-3,16,TRBJ2-5,CASSPRLAGDIETQYF
TRBV7-2,15,TRBJ2-1,CASRLTPGTGNEQFF
TRBV11-3,12,TRBJ2-1,CASRLGRSEQFF
TRBV14,17,TRBJ2-5,CASSHLEQGKVQETQYF
TRBV11-2,15,TRBJ1-2,CASAIGGQKNYGYTF
TRBV11-2,17,TRBJ2-5,CASSLGLAGGPGETQYF
TRBV7-2,15,TRBJ2-2,CASSPQASGTGELFF
TRBV5-1,16,TRBJ2-3,CASSLAIGFGTDTQYF
TRBV6-1,14,TRBJ2-2,CASSEAWGTGELFF
TRBV6-1,13,TRBJ1-2,CASSARTGYGYTF
TRBV6-1,17,TRBJ2-5,CASSEVWRPREKETQYF